Listed below are T cell receptor beta chains from one sample, sequenced in a study of blood T cells in healthy people across ages. TCRdb processed the 5' RACE reads anew with MiXCR; each CDR3 protein has one entry. The sample has 1.2 million to 1.5 million distinct CDR3 sequences, around 42% seen once. The sequenced sample was blood. All receptors derive from a woman younger than 30 in good health. The CDR3 runs from the conserved cysteine through the conserved F or W. The D gene is left open where the match is weak. For some rows the clone size is stated as once, few or many, or as a class when expanded; others skip it.

>TRBV5-6|-|-|TRBJ2-1
CASSLEGGSYEQFF
TGTGCCAGCAGCTTGGAAGGGGGGAGCTATGAGCAGTTCTTC
>TRBV10-3|-|many|TRBJ2-7
CAISESGSSYEQYF
TGTGCCATCAGTGAGTCAGGAAGCTCCTACGAGCAGTACTTC
>TRBV12-3/TRBV12-4|-|few|TRBJ1-2
CASTHRQSNYGYTF
TGTGCCAGCACCCACCGACAGAGTAACTATGGCTACACCTTC
>TRBV5-1|-|few|TRBJ2-5
CASTEQETQYF
TGCGCCAGCACAGAACAAGAGACCCAGTACTTC
>TRBV12-3/TRBV12-4|-|-|TRBJ1-1
CASIIGGAEAFF
TGTGCCAGCATAATAGGGGGAGCTGAAGCTTTCTTT
>TRBV20-1|-|many|TRBJ2-3
CSASLTRPHGDTQYF
TGCAGTGCTAGCCTGACCCGTCCCCACGGAGATACGCAGTATTTT
>TRBV4-1|-|-|TRBJ1-2
CASSHLAAVYGYTF
TGCGCCAGCAGCCACCTGGCCGCTGTCTATGGCTACACCTTC
>TRBV25-1|-|-|TRBJ1-3
CASSDSKTGNTIYF
TGTGCCAGCAGTGACTCGAAGACTGGAAACACCATATATTTT
>TRBV20-1|-|-|TRBJ1-2
CSAREHGTLGYTF
TGCAGTGCTAGAGAACACGGGACTTTAGGCTACACCTTC
>TRBV4-1|-|few|TRBJ2-7
CASSQGGVRDSYEQYF
TGCGCCAGCAGCCAAGGCGGCGTCAGGGACTCCTACGAGCAGTACTTC
>TRBV7-8|TRBD1|few|TRBJ1-5
CASSRGRDRGNQPQHF
TGTGCCAGCAGCCGAGGTCGGGACAGGGGGAATCAGCCCCAGCATTTT
>TRBV24-1|TRBD2|-|TRBJ2-1
CATSDGIAGGAYNEQFF
TGTGCCACCAGTGATGGGATAGCGGGAGGGGCCTACAATGAGCAGTTCTTC
>TRBV20-1|-|few|TRBJ1-1
CSARTYTEAFF
TGCAGTGCTAGGACGTACACTGAAGCTTTCTTT
>TRBV20-1|TRBD2|-|TRBJ2-3
CSAPLAGGTQYF
TGCAGTGCACCACTGGCGGGGGGTACGCAGTATTTT
>TRBV11-2|-|few|TRBJ1-2
CASSPRHPTAGYTF
TGTGCCAGCAGCCCAAGACACCCTACGGCGGGCTACACCTTC
>TRBV29-1|-|few|TRBJ1-2
CSVKPDTGLYGYTF
TGCAGCGTGAAGCCGGACACAGGGTTATATGGCTACACCTTC
>TRBV10-3|-|few|TRBJ1-2
CAIRDTGEPNYGYTF
TGTGCCATCAGGGACACAGGCGAACCTAACTATGGCTACACCTTC
>TRBV27|TRBD1|few|TRBJ1-6
CASSNTGGAYNSPLHF
TGTGCCAGCAGTAACACAGGGGGCGCGTATAATTCACCCCTCCACTTT
>TRBV6-5|TRBD1|-|TRBJ2-7
CASSRSVQGAYEQYF
TGTGCCAGCAGCCGTAGCGTACAGGGGGCCTACGAGCAGTACTTC
>TRBV2|-|-|TRBJ2-7
CASSEYLSGASVQYF
TGTGCCAGCAGTGAATATCTTTCCGGGGCCTCCGTGCAGTACTTC
>TRBV20-1|-|-|TRBJ2-7
CSARPGAYEQYF
TGCAGTGCTAGACCGGGGGCCTACGAGCAGTACTTC
>TRBV27|TRBD2|few|TRBJ2-7
CASSLYGTSGPAFAYEQYF
TGTGCCAGCAGTTTGTACGGGACTAGCGGGCCCGCTTTCGCCTACGAGCAGTACTTC
>TRBV20-1|-|few|TRBJ2-7
CSALANEQYF
TGCAGTGCTCTCGCCAATGAGCAGTACTTC
>TRBV2|-|-|TRBJ2-5
CASSEPGEETQYF
TGTGCCAGCAGTGAGCCAGGGGAAGAGACCCAGTACTTC
>TRBV30|TRBD1|-|TRBJ2-4
CAWSKGGENIQYF
TGTGCCTGGAGTAAAGGGGGCGAAAACATTCAGTACTTC
>TRBV5-1|-|once|TRBJ2-7
CASSLGGEGPYEQYF
TGCGCCAGCAGCTTGGGGGGCGAGGGACCATACGAGCAGTACTTC
>TRBV9|-|-|TRBJ2-5
CASSVEAFQETQYF
TGTGCCAGCAGCGTTGAAGCGTTCCAAGAGACCCAGTACTTC
>TRBV29-1|TRBD2|-|TRBJ2-5
CSVTGLAGGPRETQYF
TGCAGCGTTACTGGACTAGCGGGAGGGCCACGGGAGACCCAGTACTTC
>TRBV12-3/TRBV12-4|-|few|TRBJ2-7
CASSLGTGDSYEQYF
TGTGCCAGCAGTTTAGGCACCGGGGACTCCTACGAGCAGTACTTC
>TRBV3-1|-|-|TRBJ2-5
CASSQGGTGIEETQYF
TGTGCCAGCAGCCAAGGGGGCACCGGTATCGAAGAGACCCAGTACTTC
>TRBV5-1|-|-|TRBJ2-1
CASSLAGHYYNEQFF
TGCGCCAGCAGCTTGGCGGGACACTACTACAATGAGCAGTTCTTC
>TRBV7-2|-|-|TRBJ2-2
CASSLTSGSTGELFF
TGTGCCAGCAGCTTGACTAGTGGATCTACCGGGGAGCTGTTTTTT
>TRBV20-1|-|-|TRBJ1-2
CSATPESQTLYGYTF
TGCAGTGCTACTCCCGAGTCGCAAACCCTCTATGGCTACACCTTC
>TRBV29-1|TRBD1|-|TRBJ2-3
CSVDDPGQVGDTQYF
TGCAGCGTCGATGACCCGGGACAGGTTGGAGATACGCAGTATTTT
>TRBV20-1|TRBD1|-|TRBJ2-5
CSARPPDRGQRNEQYF
TGCAGTGCCAGACCCCCCGACAGGGGGCAACGCAATGAGCAGTACTTC
>TRBV10-1|TRBD2|-|TRBJ2-1
CASSEGTSGSGDEQFF
TGCGCCAGCAGTGAGGGGACTAGCGGCTCGGGCGATGAGCAGTTCTTC
>TRBV7-9|-|few|TRBJ2-3
CASSSWDRNTDTQYF
TGTGCCAGCAGCTCATGGGACCGTAATACAGATACGCAGTATTTT
>TRBV3-1|TRBD2|-|TRBJ2-3
CASRPGTSAPTSTDTQYF
TGTGCCAGCAGACCCGGGACTAGCGCTCCAACGAGCACAGATACGCAGTATTTT
>TRBV29-1|-|many|TRBJ2-1
CSVERATTGNEQFF
TGCAGCGTTGAAAGGGCCACCACCGGGAATGAGCAGTTCTTC
>TRBV4-1|-|few|TRBJ1-1
CASSPTRFEGTEAFF
TGCGCCAGCAGCCCGACGCGTTTCGAGGGCACTGAAGCTTTCTTT
>TRBV12-3/TRBV12-4|-|-|TRBJ2-1
CASQSARAYNEQFF
TGTGCCTCCCAGTCGGCCCGCGCCTACAATGAGCAGTTCTTC
>TRBV6-1|-|few|TRBJ2-5
CASGRQKETQYF
TGTGCCAGCGGGAGACAGAAAGAGACCCAGTACTTC
>TRBV12-3/TRBV12-4|-|few|TRBJ2-3
CASSLSGHTDTQYF
TGTGCCAGCAGTTTATCCGGGCACACAGATACGCAGTATTTT
>TRBV10-1|TRBD1|-|TRBJ2-3
CASSAGQGLDTQYF
TGCGCCAGCAGCGCGGGACAGGGTCTAGATACGCAGTATTTT
>TRBV28|TRBD1|-|TRBJ2-7
CASNGGQAYEQYF
TGTGCCAGCAATGGGGGACAGGCCTACGAGCAGTACTTC
>TRBV4-1|-|many|TRBJ2-3
CASSQGSPDTQYF
TGCGCCAGCAGCCAAGGTAGTCCAGATACGCAGTATTTT
>TRBV15|TRBD1|-|TRBJ1-5
CATSRSMTGSSQPQHF
TGTGCCACCAGCAGATCCATGACAGGGAGCTCTCAGCCCCAGCATTTT
>TRBV12-3/TRBV12-4|-|-|TRBJ1-1
CASSRQRNTEAFF
TGTGCCAGCAGTAGGCAGCGGAACACTGAAGCTTTCTTT
>TRBV6-9|-|-|TRBJ1-5
CASSYEGPDQPQHF
TGTGCCAGCAGTTATGAGGGCCCGGATCAGCCCCAGCATTTT